One T cell receptor (beta chain) is described in this entry. The CDR3 covers 15 residues. Per the germline V gene, CDR1 is SGHTA and CDR2 is FQGNSA. The V and J ends lost 6 bases and 12 bases, in that order; junction bases with no gene match: 14. The data are from a study of Graves' ophthalmopathy and Graves' hyperthyroidism. RNA transcripts provided the template for amplifying TCR beta CDR3 regions. The first round was an RT-PCR with HTBI primers, and the second round was a multiplex PCR. In TCRdb, the multiplex PCR reads were re-called with MiXCR into one record per CDR3 protein. The data show more than 1,000,000 distinct CDR3 sequences, about 40% seen once.

The rearrangement joins TRBV7-2 to TRBJ1-6, with 7 bases that match TRBD1. Sequencing was performed on peripheral blood or thyroid tissue (not recorded which). This receptor was identified in an adult man with Graves' hyperthyroidism. CDR3 residues: CASSEGDRQGGPLHF. In DNA, the CDR3 is TGTGCCAGCAGTGAAGGTGACCGTCAGGGGGGACCCCTCCACTTT.